This T cell receptor beta chain came from a study of blood T cell repertoires in COVID-19. Study context: From the United States, Italy and Spain came samples of acute and convalescent COVID-19.

The length of the CDR3 is 13 residues. After removal of 5 bases from V and 4 bases from J, the junction contained 1 base not matched to a gene. Germline CDR1 reads GTSNPN; CDR2 reads SVGIG (reference sequence). Original analysis: Quantification of nucleated cells was approximated via reference gene primer amplification. Data came from immunoSEQ multiplex PCR; TCRdb stores just in-frame clones and leaves some out. D and trimming come from the DNA, and the V and J calls and clone size come from that table. The sample has over 200,000 clones; 70% to 90% are singletons. The sequence came from a woman under 30 who had recovered from COVID-19. This chain joins TRBV30 and TRBJ1-5, with TRBD1 matching over 11 bases. The sequencing sample was made of peripheral blood. CDR3 coding DNA: TGTGCCTGGGGGACAGGGGGTAATCAGCCCCAGCATTTT. Protein: CAWGTGGNQPQHF. Supplemented by reference TRBV30 and TRBJ1-5, the full variable domain reads SQTIHQWPATLVQPVGSPLSLECTVEGTSNPNLYWYRQAAGRGLQLLFYSVGIGQISSEVPQNLSASRPQDRQFILSSKKLLLSDSGFYLCAWGTGGNQPQHFGDGTRLSIL.